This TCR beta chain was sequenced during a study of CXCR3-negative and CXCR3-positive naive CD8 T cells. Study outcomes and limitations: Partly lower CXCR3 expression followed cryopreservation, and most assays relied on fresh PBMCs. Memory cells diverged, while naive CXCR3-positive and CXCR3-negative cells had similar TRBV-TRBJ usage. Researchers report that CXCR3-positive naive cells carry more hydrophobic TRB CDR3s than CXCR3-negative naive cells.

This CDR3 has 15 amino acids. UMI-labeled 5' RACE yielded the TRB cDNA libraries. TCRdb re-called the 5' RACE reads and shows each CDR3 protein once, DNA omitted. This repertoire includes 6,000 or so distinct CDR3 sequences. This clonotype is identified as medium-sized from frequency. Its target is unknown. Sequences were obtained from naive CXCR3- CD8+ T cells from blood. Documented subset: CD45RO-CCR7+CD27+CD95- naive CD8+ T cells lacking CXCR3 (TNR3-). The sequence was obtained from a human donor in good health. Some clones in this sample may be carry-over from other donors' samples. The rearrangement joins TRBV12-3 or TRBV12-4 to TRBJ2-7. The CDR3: CASSLAQKGRNEQYF.